This T cell receptor beta chain derives from a study of T-cell memory formation after mild COVID-19. Study summary: Largely donor-specific sequence clusters came from a couple of donors.

TCR alpha and TCR beta cDNA libraries carrying sample barcodes and UMIs came from 5'RACE with constant-segment primers. TCRdb recomputed calls from the 5' RACE reads with MiXCR, one row per CDR3 protein. The table shows 85,000 to 130,000 distinct CDR3 sequences, with approximately 15% occurring only once. With regard to this clonotype: As yet, its antigen is unknown.

The study, taken as a whole, reports: Clones which contracted sat mainly in CM and EM if CD4+, and in EMRA if CD8+. Some SARS-CoV-2-responding clones were already detected in memory before infection.

This TCR derives from an adult woman who had mild COVID-19 (a few samples of this study predate the infection). Cell type and time point are not known. Specimen: PBMCs or a T cell subset sorted from them (not recorded which).

CDR3 coding DNA: TGTGCCAGCAGCTTAGCGAAAGCGGGAGTATACAATGAGCAGTTCTTC. Its protein product is CASSLAKAGVYNEQFF. V and J are TRBV7-9 and TRBJ2-1; TRBD2 matches at 8 bases. CDR1 and CDR2 from the germline V gene are SEHNR and FQNEAQ (reference sequence). There are 16 residues in the CDR3. The V gene end was trimmed by 0 bases and the J gene end by 4 bases; junction bases not matched to a gene: 5.